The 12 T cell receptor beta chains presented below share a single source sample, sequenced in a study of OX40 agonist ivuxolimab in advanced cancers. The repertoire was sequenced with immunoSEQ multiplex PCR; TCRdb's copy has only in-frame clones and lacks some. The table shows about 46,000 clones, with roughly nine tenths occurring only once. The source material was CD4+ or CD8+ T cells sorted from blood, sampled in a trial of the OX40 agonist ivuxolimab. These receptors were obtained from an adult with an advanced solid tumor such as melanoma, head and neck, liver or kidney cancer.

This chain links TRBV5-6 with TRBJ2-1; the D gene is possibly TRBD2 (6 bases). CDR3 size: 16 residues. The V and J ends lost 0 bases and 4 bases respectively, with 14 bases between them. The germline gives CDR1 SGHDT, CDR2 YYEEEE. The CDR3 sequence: CASSLALAGWYNEQFF. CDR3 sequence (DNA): TGTGCCAGCAGCTTGGCCCTGGCGGGGTGGTACAATGAGCAGTTCTTC. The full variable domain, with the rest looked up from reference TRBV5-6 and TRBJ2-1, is DAGVTQSPTHLIKTRGQQVTLRCSPKSGHDTVSWYQQALGQGPQFIFQYYEEEERQRGNFPDRFSGHQFPNYSSELNVNALLLGDSALYLCASSLALAGWYNEQFFGPGTRLTVL.

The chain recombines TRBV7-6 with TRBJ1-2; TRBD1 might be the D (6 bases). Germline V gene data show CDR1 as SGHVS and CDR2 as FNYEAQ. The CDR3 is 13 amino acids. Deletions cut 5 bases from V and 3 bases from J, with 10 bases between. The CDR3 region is CASSLGHDYGYTF. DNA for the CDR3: TGTGCCAGCAGCCTGGGACACGACTATGGCTACACCTTC.

CDR3 sequence: CASSSSGYNEKLFF. CDR3 nucleotides: TGTGCCAGCAGCTCGTCGGGATATAATGAAAAACTGTTTTTT. This rearrangement joins TRBV7-2 to TRBJ1-4; D is ambiguous. V was trimmed by 4 bases and J by 4 bases, leaving 10 bases between them. Looked up from germline, CDR1 is SGHTA and CDR2 is FQGNSA. The CDR3 has 14 residues.

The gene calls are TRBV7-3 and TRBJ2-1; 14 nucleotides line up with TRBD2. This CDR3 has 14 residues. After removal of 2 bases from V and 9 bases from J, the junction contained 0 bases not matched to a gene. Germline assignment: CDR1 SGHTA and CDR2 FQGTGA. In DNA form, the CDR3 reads TGTGCCAGCAGCTTAGGGACTAGCGGGGGTGAGCAGTTCTTC. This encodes CASSLGTSGGEQFF.

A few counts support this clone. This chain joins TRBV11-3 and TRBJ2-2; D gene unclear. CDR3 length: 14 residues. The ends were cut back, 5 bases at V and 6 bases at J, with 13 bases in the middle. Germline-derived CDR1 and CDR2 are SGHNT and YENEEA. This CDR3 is CASSPRTGAGELFF. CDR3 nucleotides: TGTGCCAGCAGCCCCCGGACCGGCGCCGGGGAGCTGTTTTTT.

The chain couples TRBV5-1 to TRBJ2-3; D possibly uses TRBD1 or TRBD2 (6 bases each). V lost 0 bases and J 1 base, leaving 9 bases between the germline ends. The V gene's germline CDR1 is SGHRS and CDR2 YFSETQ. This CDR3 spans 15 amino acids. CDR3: CASSLAGARTDTQYF. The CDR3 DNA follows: TGCGCCAGCAGCTTGGCGGGGGCCCGCACAGATACGCAGTATTTT.

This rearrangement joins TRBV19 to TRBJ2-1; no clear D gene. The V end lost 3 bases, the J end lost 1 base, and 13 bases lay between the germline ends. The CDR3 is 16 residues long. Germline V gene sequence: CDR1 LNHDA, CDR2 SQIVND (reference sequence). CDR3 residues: CASSINRLGSYNEQFF. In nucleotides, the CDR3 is TGTGCCAGTAGTATTAATCGGTTGGGTTCCTACAATGAGCAGTTCTTC.

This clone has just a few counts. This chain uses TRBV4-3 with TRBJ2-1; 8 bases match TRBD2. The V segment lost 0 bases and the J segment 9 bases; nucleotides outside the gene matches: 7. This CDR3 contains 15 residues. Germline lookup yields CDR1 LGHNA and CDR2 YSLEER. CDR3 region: CASSQDTGGLGEQFF. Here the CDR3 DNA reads TGCGCCAGCAGCCAAGATACGGGAGGGCTTGGTGAGCAGTTCTTC.

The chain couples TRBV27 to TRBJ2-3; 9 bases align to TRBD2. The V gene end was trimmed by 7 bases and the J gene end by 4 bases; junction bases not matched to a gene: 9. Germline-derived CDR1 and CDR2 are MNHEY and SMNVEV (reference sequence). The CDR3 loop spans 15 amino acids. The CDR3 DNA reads TGTGCCAGCATCGGATCAGCGGGAGGCGCAGATACGCAGTATTTT. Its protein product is CASIGSAGGADTQYF.

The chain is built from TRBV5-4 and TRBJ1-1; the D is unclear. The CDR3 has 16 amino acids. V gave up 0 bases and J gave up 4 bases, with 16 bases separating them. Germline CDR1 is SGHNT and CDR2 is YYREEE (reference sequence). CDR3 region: CASSLEMGLVGTEAFF. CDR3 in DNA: TGTGCCAGCAGCTTGGAAATGGGGTTAGTAGGCACTGAAGCTTTCTTT.

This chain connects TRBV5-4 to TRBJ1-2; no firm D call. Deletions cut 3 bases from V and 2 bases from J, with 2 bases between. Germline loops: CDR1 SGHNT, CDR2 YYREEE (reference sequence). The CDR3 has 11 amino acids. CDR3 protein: CASSSNYGYTF. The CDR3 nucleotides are TGTGCCAGCAGCTCAAACTATGGCTACACCTTC. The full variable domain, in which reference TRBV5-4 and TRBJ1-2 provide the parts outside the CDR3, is ETGVTQSPTHLIKTRGQQVTLRCSSQSGHNTVSWYQQALGQGPQFIFQYYREEENGRGNFPPRFSGLQFPNYSSELNVNALELDDSALYLCASSSNYGYTFGSGTRLTVV.

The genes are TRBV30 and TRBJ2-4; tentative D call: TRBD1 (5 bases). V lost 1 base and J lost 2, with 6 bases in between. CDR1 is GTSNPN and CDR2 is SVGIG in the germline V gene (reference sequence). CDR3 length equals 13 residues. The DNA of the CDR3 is TGTGCCTGGAGTGCAGGGACCAAAAACATTCAGTACTTC. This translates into CAWSAGTKNIQYF.